The text below deals with one T cell receptor (beta chain). The germline V and J ends were trimmed by 0 bases and 5 bases, with 8 bases remaining between them. This CDR3 region has 14 residues. Germline values: CDR1 LGHNA, CDR2 YNFKEQ. The sample belongs to a study of T cells in tuberculosis. Here immunoSEQ multiplex PCR was the method, and the copy in TCRdb shows in-frame clones only, minus some. The data show tens of thousands of clones, about 96% seen once. The chain links TRBV4-2 to TRBJ1-5, with a possible D match to TRBD1 (6 bases). Specimen: PBMCs. This sequence was found in a donor between 10 and 35 years old with latent tuberculosis or without tuberculosis infection. The CDR3 is CASSQDPGDQPQHF. In nucleotides, the CDR3 is TGTGCCAGCAGCCAAGATCCAGGGGATCAGCCCCAGCATTTT.